The 23 T cell receptor beta chains given below trace back to one sample, sequenced in a study of blood T cell repertoires in COVID-19. Assay used: immunoSEQ multiplex PCR; TCRdb lists only in-frame clones, some missing. In the table there are around 130,000 clones, roughly four fifths of which are singletons. The sequencing input was PBMCs or T cells enriched from blood (not recorded which). These receptors were collected from a woman under 30 who had been exposed to COVID-19.

The rearrangement uses TRBV4-1 and TRBJ2-7, with 8 nucleotides matching TRBD2. The germline V gene has CDR1 MGHRA and CDR2 YSYEKL. The CDR3 spans 16 residues. J lost 7 bases, V lost 4 bases, and 15 bases had no gene match. As DNA, the CDR3 is TGCGCCAGCAGCCCACGTGGGCTAGCGGGTCTTCAAGAGCAGTACTTC. Its translation: CASSPRGLAGLQEQYF.

The V call is TRBV20-1, the J call TRBJ1-1, with TRBD1 as a possible D gene (6 bases). V lost 6 bases and J lost 10, with 15 bases in between. This CDR3 contains 11 residues. Germline V gene sequence: CDR1 DFQATT, CDR2 SNEGSKA (reference sequence). CDR3 region: CSATRGGAAFF. In nucleotides, the CDR3 is TGCAGTGCCACCCGAGGGGGTGCAGCTTTCTTT.

In nucleotides, the CDR3 is TGTGCCTGGAGCCATGTGACAGGGGGTTTAAATCAGCCCCAGCATTTT. Protein sequence: CAWSHVTGGLNQPQHF. The chain links TRBV30 to TRBJ1-5; TRBD1 agrees at 9 bases. The CDR3 loop spans 16 amino acids. Trimming at V came to 3 bases and at J to 4 bases, leaving 10 bases not matched to a gene. Germline lookup yields CDR1 GTSNPN and CDR2 SVGIG (reference sequence).

This chain connects TRBV5-1 to TRBJ2-7, with 11 bases matching TRBD2. Trimming cost V 4 bases and J 2 bases; bases outside gene matches: 8. The CDR3 sequence is 16 residues long. CDR1 SGHRS and CDR2 YFSETQ come from the germline V gene. CDR3 loop: CASSAKLAGETYEQYF. CDR3 DNA: TGCGCCAGCAGCGCCAAACTAGCGGGGGAGACCTACGAGCAGTACTTC.

Here the CDR3 DNA reads TGTGCCAGCAACAGGGGTGATCAGCCCCAGCATTTT. As protein: CASNRGDQPQHF. The chain couples TRBV28 to TRBJ1-5; TRBD1 aligns across 7 bases. V lost 7 bases and J lost 5; bases outside the gene matches: 2. This CDR3 is built from 12 residues. Germline V gene data show CDR1 as MDHEN and CDR2 as SYDVKM.

This chain connects TRBV28 to TRBJ1-1; 9 positions agree with TRBD1. This CDR3 has 15 amino acids. The V gene's germline CDR1 is MDHEN and CDR2 SYDVKM. The V and J ends lost 10 bases and 0 bases, in that order; junction bases with no gene match: 9. CDR3 nucleotides: TGTGCCACCTACTGGGACAGGGCGCTGAACACTGAAGCTTTCTTT. Protein: CATYWDRALNTEAFF.

Comment on this clone: In the same sample, other DNA sequences code for this CDR3. V and J are TRBV5-1 and TRBJ1-2; D not certain. The CDR3 contains 13 residues. Trimming pared 0 bases from V and 1 base from J, leaving 4 bases between. The germline V gene has CDR1 SGHRS and CDR2 YFSETQ. The CDR3 loop is CASSLDSNYGYTF. CDR3 DNA: TGCGCCAGCAGCTTGGACAGTAACTATGGCTACACCTTC. The complete variable domain, with remaining parts taken from reference TRBV5-1 and TRBJ1-2, reads KAGVTQTPRYLIKTRGQQVTLSCSPISGHRSVSWYQQTPGQGLQFLFEYFSETQRNKGNFPGRFSGRQFSNSRSEMNVSTLELGDSALYLCASSLDSNYGYTFGSGTRLTVV.

The J gene is TRBJ2-7, the V gene TRBV4-1; TRBD2 aligns across 8 bases. Germline V gives CDR1 MGHRA, CDR2 YSYEKL. V lost 3 bases and J lost 1; bases outside the gene matches: 8. The CDR3 is made up of 16 amino acids. CDR3 nucleotide sequence: TGCGCCAGCAGCCAGTATGAAGCGGGAGCTTCCTACGAGCAGTACTTC. It yields the protein CASSQYEAGASYEQYF.

V and J are TRBV7-8 and TRBJ2-5, with no clear D. CDR1 is SGHVS, CDR2 FQNEAQ, per germline. The CDR3 contains 16 residues. Trimming cost V 1 base and J 4 bases, with 16 bases left between them. The CDR3 reads CASSLVLISDRETQYF. DNA of the CDR3: TGTGCCAGCAGCTTAGTTCTTATAAGCGACCGAGAGACCCAGTACTTC. Supplemented by reference TRBV7-8 and TRBJ2-5, the full variable domain reads GAGVSQSPRYKVAKRGQDVALRCDPISGHVSLFWYQQALGQGPEFLTYFQNEAQLDKSGLPSDRFFAERPEGSVSTLKIQRTQQEDSAVYLCASSLVLISDRETQYFGPGTRLLVL.

This clone is a singleton in its sample. The V and J genes are TRBV13 and TRBJ2-5; no definite D call. The germline V gene has CDR1 PRHDT and CDR2 FYEKMQ (reference sequence). The CDR3 covers 14 residues. V gave up 5 bases and J gave up 5 bases, with 15 bases separating them. The CDR3 nucleotides read TGTGCCAGCAGCCGCGAGTTGGGCCAGGAGACCCAGTACTTC. Protein product: CASSRELGQETQYF.

The chain is built from TRBV30 and TRBJ1-1; D is perhaps TRBD1 (6 bases). Germline loops: CDR1 GTSNPN, CDR2 SVGIG (reference sequence). V shed 2 bases and J shed 5 bases, with 15 bases lying between them. The length of the CDR3 is 14 residues. CDR3 sequence: CAWSRDNSKTEAFF. In DNA, the CDR3 is TGTGCCTGGAGTCGGGACAATTCGAAGACTGAAGCTTTCTTT.

The chain has TRBV2 and TRBJ2-7; TRBD1 might be the D (5 bases). Germline V CDR1 and CDR2: SNHLY, FYNNEI. The germline V and J ends were trimmed by 0 bases and 9 bases, with 15 bases remaining between them. This CDR3 spans 14 amino acids. The CDR3 loop is CASSEAGQGHTQYF. DNA for the CDR3: TGTGCCAGCAGTGAAGCAGGACAAGGGCACACGCAGTACTTC.

V is TRBV15 and J is TRBJ1-2, with a weak D call TRBD1 (6 bases). CDR1 is LNHNV, CDR2 YYDKDF, per germline (reference sequence). The germline V and J ends were trimmed by 3 bases and 2 bases, with 13 bases remaining between them. The CDR3 extends over 15 amino acids. CDR3: CATSRDFDRNYGYTF. The CDR3 DNA reads TGTGCCACCAGCAGGGATTTCGACAGGAACTATGGCTACACCTTC.

The rearrangement joins TRBV11-2 to TRBJ2-3; maybe TRBD2 (5 bases). This CDR3 contains 15 residues. Trimming shortened V by 1 base and J by 2 bases, and 10 bases separated the two germline ends. Germline V CDR1 and CDR2: SGHAT, FQNNGV. DNA for the CDR3: TGTGCCAGCAGCTTAGCGCCCGGGATCACAGATACGCAGTATTTT. Its translation is CASSLAPGITDTQYF.

This rearrangement joins TRBV10-3 to TRBJ1-2; unclear D gene. The CDR3 has 13 residues. CDR1 ENHRY and CDR2 SYGVKD come from the germline V gene. The ends were cut back, 4 bases at V and 4 bases at J, with 10 bases in the middle. Written as DNA, the CDR3 is TGTGCCATCAGTGGTATAGCGAGCTATGGCTACACCTTC. Residues: CAISGIASYGYTF.

The chain recombines TRBV29-1 with TRBJ1-2; maybe TRBD1 (5 bases). CDR3 size: 15 residues. V was clipped by 0 bases and J by 8 bases, with 19 bases between them. The germline V gene has CDR1 SQVTM and CDR2 ANQGSEA. CDR3 DNA sequence: TGCAGCGTTGAAGATAGGGACTCCCGTGTTTTCGGCTACACCTTC. Amino acid sequence: CSVEDRDSRVFGYTF.

This chain links TRBV2 with TRBJ2-7; TRBD2 might be the D (6 bases). V was clipped by 2 bases and J by 9 bases, with 8 bases between them. The CDR3 consists of 11 residues. In germline, CDR1 is SNHLY, CDR2 FYNNEI. The CDR3 sequence is CASSEREVQYF. The CDR3 DNA sequence: TGTGCCAGCAGTGAAAGGGAGGTGCAGTACTTC.

The CDR3 DNA is TGTGCCAGCTCACCACCCGTACGGACAAGCTCCTACAATGAGCAGTTCTTC. This sequence encodes CASSPPVRTSSYNEQFF. This chain links TRBV18 with TRBJ2-1; a weak D match, TRBD1 (5 bases). The CDR3 has 17 residues. V lost 0 bases to trimming and J lost 0 bases, with 12 bases between them. Germline V gene lookup returns CDR1 KGHSH and CDR2 LQKENI.

This clone was seen just once. The V call is TRBV2, the J call TRBJ1-4, with D unresolved. Germline V gene lookup returns CDR1 SNHLY and CDR2 FYNNEI. V was trimmed by 0 bases and J by 7 bases, leaving 12 bases between them. The length of the CDR3 is 15 residues. In DNA, the CDR3 is TGTGCCAGCAGTGAAGCCTTTAGTTCGGGTGAAAAACTGTTTTTT. It codes for CASSEAFSSGEKLFF.

The CDR3 region is CASSTVGGDEQFF. For the CDR3, the DNA is TGTGCCAGCAGTACGGTCGGGGGAGACGAGCAGTTCTTC. The rearrangement joins TRBV28 to TRBJ2-1; D perhaps matches TRBD2 (6 bases). The V end lost 5 bases, the J end lost 10 bases, and 15 bases lay between the germline ends. The germline V gene has CDR1 MDHEN and CDR2 SYDVKM. CDR3 length: 13 amino acids.

The gene calls are TRBV30 and TRBJ1-1, with a weak D call TRBD1 (5 bases). Germline CDR1 reads GTSNPN; CDR2 reads SVGIG (reference sequence). Trimming shortened V by 1 base and J by 1 base, and 13 bases separated the two germline ends. The CDR3 runs to 15 residues. The CDR3 reads CAWSEFDGGNTEAFF. CDR3 in DNA: TGTGCCTGGAGTGAATTTGACGGGGGGAACACTGAAGCTTTCTTT.

Only a few counts were recorded for this clone. J is TRBJ2-1 and V is TRBV4-2, with D perhaps TRBD2 (5 bases). The ends were cut back, 2 bases at V and 1 base at J, with 9 bases in the middle. Per germline, CDR1 LGHNA and CDR2 YNFKEQ. There are 15 residues in the CDR3. The CDR3: CASSQNGLSYNEQFF. The CDR3 bases are TGTGCCAGCAGCCAAAATGGACTTTCCTACAATGAGCAGTTCTTC.

The chain recombines TRBV11-2 with TRBJ2-7; D gene uncertain. Trimming stripped 2 bases from V and 3 bases from J, with 5 bases between. The length of the CDR3 is 12 residues. Germline V gene lookup returns CDR1 SGHAT and CDR2 FQNNGV. CDR3 residues: CASSLTVYEQYF. CDR3 coding DNA: TGTGCCAGCAGCTTAACAGTCTACGAGCAGTACTTC.